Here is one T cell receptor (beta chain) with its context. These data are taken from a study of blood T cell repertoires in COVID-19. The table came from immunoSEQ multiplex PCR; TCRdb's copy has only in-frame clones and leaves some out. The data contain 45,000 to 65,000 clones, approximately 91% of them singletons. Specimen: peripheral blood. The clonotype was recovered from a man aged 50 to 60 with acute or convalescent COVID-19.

This chain's CDR3 is CASSQEGLGFNEQFF. CDR3 DNA sequence: TGTGCCAGCAGCCAAGAGGGACTAGGTTTCAATGAGCAGTTCTTC. This rearrangement joins TRBV3-1 (or the pseudogene TRBV3-2) to TRBJ2-1, with 8 positions matching TRBD2. J gave up 6 bases and V 0 bases, and 4 bases lay outside the gene matches. The CDR3 extends over 15 amino acids. Germline V gives CDR1 LGHDT, CDR2 YNNKEL (reference sequence).